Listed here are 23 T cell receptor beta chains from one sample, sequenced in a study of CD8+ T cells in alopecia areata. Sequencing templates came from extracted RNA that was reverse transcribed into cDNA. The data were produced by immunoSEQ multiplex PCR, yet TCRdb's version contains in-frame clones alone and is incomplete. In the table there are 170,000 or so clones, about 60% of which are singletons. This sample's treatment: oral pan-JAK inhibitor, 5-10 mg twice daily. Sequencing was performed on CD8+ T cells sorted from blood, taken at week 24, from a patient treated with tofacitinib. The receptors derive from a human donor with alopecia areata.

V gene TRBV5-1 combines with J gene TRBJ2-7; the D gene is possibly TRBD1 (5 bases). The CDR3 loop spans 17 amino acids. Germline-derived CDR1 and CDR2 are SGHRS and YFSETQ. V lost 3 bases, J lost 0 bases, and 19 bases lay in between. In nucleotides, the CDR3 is TGCGCCAGCAGCTCTGACTCTAGGGGTATACTCTCCTACGAGCAGTACTTC. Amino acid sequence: CASSSDSRGILSYEQYF.

CDR3 amino acids: CASSWDSSYEQYF. In DNA, the CDR3 is TGTGCCAGCAGCTGGGACAGCTCCTACGAGCAGTACTTC. This sequence joins TRBV5-6 and TRBJ2-7; 7 bases are shared with TRBD1. Per germline, CDR1 SGHDT and CDR2 YYEEEE. The J segment lost 0 bases and the V segment lost 3 bases, leaving 0 bases of the junction unmatched. CDR3 size: 13 residues.

CDR3 nucleotides: TGTGCCAGCAGCCATTGGGGCATTCAGTACTTC. It codes for CASSHWGIQYF. The chain joins TRBV9 to TRBJ2-4, with D uncertain. The length of the CDR3 is 11 residues. Trimming removed 4 bases from V and 9 bases from J, with 8 bases in between. CDR1 is SGDLS, CDR2 YYNGEE, per germline.

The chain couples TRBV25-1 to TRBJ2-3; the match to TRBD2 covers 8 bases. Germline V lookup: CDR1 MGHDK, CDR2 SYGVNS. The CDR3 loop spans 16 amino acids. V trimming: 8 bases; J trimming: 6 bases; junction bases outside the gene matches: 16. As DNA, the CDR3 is TGTGCCAGCGGGGCTAGCGGGCCCGATAAACCGGATACGCAGTATTTT. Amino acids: CASGASGPDKPDTQYF.

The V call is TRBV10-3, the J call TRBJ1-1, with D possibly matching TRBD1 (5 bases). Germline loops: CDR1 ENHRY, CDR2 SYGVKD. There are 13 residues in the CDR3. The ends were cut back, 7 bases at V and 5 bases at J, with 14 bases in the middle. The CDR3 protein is CAITRGGRTEAFF. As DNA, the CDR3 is TGTGCCATCACGCGGGGGGGAAGGACTGAAGCTTTCTTT.

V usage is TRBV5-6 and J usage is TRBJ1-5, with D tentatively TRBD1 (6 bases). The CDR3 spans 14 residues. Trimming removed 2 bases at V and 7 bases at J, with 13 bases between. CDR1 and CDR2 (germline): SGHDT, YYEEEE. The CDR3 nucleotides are TGTGCCAGCAGCTTCGGCCAGGGGAGCCAGCCCCAGCATTTT. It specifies CASSFGQGSQPQHF.

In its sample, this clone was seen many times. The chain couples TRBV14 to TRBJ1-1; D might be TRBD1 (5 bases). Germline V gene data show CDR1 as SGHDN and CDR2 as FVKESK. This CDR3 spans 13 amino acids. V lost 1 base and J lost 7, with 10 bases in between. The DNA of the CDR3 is TGTGCCAGCAGCCAAGTTCGGGGGATTGAAGCTTTCTTT. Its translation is CASSQVRGIEAFF.

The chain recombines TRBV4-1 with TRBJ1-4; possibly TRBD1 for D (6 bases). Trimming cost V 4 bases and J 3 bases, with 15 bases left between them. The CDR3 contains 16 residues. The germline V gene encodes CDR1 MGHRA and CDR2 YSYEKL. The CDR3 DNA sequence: TGCGCCAGCAGCCCCCTAAGGGGGACACCTAATGAAAAACTGTTTTTT. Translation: CASSPLRGTPNEKLFF.

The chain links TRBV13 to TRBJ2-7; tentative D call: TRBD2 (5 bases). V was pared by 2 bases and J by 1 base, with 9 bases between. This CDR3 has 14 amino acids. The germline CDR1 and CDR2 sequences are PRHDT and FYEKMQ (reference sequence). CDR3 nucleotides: TGTGCCAGCAGCTTATCTCGGGGTTCCTACGAGCAGTACTTC. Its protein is CASSLSRGSYEQYF. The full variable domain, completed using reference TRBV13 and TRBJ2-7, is AAGVIQSPRHLIKEKRETATLKCYPIPRHDTVYWYQQGPGQDPQFLISFYEKMQSDKGSIPDRFSAQQFSDYHSELNMSSLELGDSALYFCASSLSRGSYEQYFGPGTRLTVT.

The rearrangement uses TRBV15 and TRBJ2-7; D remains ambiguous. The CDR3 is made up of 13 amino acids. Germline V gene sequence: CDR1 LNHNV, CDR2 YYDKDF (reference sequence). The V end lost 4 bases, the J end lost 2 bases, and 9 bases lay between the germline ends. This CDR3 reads CATSIDRAYEQYF. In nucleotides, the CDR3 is TGTGCCACCAGCATCGACCGAGCCTACGAGCAGTACTTC. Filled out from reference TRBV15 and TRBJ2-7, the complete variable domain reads DAMVIQNPRYQVTQFGKPVTLSCSQTLNHNVMYWYQQKSSQAPKLLFHYYDKDFNNEADTPDNFQSRRPNTSFCFLDIRSPGLGDTAMYLCATSIDRAYEQYFGPGTRLTVT.

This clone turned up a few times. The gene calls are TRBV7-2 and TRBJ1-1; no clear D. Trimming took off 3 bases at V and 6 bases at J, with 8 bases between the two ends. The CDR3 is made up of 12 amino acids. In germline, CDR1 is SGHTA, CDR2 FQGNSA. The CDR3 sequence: CASSFAGAEAFF. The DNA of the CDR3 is TGTGCCAGCAGCTTTGCGGGTGCTGAAGCTTTCTTT.

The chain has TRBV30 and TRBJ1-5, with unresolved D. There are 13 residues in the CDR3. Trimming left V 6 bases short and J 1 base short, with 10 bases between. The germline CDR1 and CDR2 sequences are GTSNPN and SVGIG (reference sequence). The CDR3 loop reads CACSEGSNQPQHF. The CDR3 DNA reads TGTGCCTGTTCCGAAGGGAGCAATCAGCCCCAGCATTTT. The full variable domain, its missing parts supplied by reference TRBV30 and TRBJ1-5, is SQTIHQWPATLVQPVGSPLSLECTVEGTSNPNLYWYRQAAGRGLQLLFYSVGIGQISSEVPQNLSASRPQDRQFILSSKKLLLSDSGFYLCACSEGSNQPQHFGDGTRLSIL.

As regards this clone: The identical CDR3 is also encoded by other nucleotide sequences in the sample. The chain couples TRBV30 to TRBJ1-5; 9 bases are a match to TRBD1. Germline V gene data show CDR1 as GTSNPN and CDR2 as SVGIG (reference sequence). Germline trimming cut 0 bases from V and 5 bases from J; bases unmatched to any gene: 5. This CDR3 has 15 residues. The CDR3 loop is CAWSVGTGLDQPQHF. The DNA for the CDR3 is TGTGCCTGGAGTGTCGGGACAGGGCTGGATCAGCCCCAGCATTTT.

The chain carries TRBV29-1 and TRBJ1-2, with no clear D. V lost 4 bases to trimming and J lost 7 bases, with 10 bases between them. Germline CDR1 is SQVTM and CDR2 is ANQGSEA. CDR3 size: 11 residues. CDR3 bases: TGCAGCGTTGTGGAGGCGGGTGGCTACACCTTC. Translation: CSVVEAGGYTF.

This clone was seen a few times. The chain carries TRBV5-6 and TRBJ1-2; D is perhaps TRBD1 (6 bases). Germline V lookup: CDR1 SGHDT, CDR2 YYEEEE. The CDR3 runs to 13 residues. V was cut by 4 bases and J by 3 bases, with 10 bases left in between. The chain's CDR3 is CASSEGDYYGYTF. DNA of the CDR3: TGTGCCAGCAGCGAGGGGGACTACTATGGCTACACCTTC.

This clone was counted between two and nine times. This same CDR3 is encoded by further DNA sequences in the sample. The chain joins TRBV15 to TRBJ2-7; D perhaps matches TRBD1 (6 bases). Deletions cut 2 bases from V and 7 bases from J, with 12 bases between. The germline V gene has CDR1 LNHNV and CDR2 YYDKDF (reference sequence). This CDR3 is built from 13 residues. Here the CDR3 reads CATSRQGSTEQYF. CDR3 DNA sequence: TGTGCCACCAGCAGACAGGGGTCGACGGAGCAGTACTTC.

The CDR3 DNA is TGCAGCGTTCCGGGGGCCAAGGACACCGGGGAGCTGTTTTTT. As protein: CSVPGAKDTGELFF. V and J are TRBV29-1 and TRBJ2-2; D may be TRBD1 or TRBD2 (6 bases each). The V end was cut by 5 bases, the J end by 3 bases, with 13 bases between. This CDR3 has 14 residues. From germline, CDR1 is SQVTM and CDR2 ANQGSEA.

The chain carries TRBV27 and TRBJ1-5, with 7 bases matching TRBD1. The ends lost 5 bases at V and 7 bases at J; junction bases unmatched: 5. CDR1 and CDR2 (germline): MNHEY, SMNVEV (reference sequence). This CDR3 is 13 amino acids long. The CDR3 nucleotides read TGTGCCAGCAGTCAGGGGGTATTGCAGCCCCAGCATTTT. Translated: CASSQGVLQPQHF.

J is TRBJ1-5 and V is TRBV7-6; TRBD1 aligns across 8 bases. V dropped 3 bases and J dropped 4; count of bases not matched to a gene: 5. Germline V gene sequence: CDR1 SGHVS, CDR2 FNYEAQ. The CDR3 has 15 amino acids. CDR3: CASSFLQGANQPQHF. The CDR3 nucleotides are TGTGCCAGCAGCTTTCTCCAGGGGGCGAATCAGCCCCAGCATTTT.

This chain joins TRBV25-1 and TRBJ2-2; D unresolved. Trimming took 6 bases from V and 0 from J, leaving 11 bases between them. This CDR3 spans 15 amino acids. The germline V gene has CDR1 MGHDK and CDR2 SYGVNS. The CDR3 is CASRPLESNTGELFF. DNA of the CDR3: TGTGCCAGCAGACCCTTGGAGTCGAACACCGGGGAGCTGTTTTTT.

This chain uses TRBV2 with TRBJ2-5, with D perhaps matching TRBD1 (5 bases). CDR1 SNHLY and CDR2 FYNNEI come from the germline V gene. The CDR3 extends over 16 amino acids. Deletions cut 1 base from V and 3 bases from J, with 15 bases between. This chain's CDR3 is CASSEGRRVWEETQYF. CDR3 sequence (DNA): TGTGCCAGCAGTGAAGGGCGCAGGGTCTGGGAAGAGACCCAGTACTTC.

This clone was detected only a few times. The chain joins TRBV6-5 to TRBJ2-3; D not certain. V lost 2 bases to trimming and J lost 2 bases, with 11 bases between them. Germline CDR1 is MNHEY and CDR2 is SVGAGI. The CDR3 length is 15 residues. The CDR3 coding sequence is TGTGCCAGCAGTTACGTCGCCATTGCCACAGATACGCAGTATTTT. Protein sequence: CASSYVAIATDTQYF.

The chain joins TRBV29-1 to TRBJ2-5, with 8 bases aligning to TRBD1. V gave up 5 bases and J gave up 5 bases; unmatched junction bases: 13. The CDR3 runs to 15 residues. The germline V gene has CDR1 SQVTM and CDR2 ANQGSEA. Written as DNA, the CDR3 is TGCAGCGTTCAATCGGACAGGGAATGGGGTGAGACCCAGTACTTC. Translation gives CSVQSDREWGETQYF.